This TCR beta chain was sequenced for a study of spatial heterogeneity in lung cancer. The overall study: Where available, sequencing covered follow-up PBMC samples, taken at a median of about two years after resection. Detection of beta-chain sequences consistently exceeded that of alpha-chain sequences. Study results and caveats: Ubiquitous expanded tumor TCRs were seen in blood more at resection than at follow-up.

As for this clonotype: As yet, its antigen is unknown.

Documented time point: blood at routine non-recurrence follow-up after resection. Whole RNA was taken from tumor, nontumor lung or frozen PBMC; it was then sequenced unsorted. This CDR3 contains 13 residues. Germline CDR1 is SGHTA and CDR2 is FQGTGA. V lost 2 bases and J lost 5, with 10 bases in between. TCRdb reanalysed the 5' RACE reads using MiXCR and keeps one entry per CDR3 protein. This table has roughly 71,000 distinct CDR3 sequences, less than 9.5% appearing once. V is TRBV7-3 and J is TRBJ2-7, with D hard to call. The source material was PBMCs, sampled at follow-up. This TCR was recovered from a female donor with early-stage non-small cell lung cancer. Here the CDR3 reads CASSLDSDDEQYF. The CDR3 DNA sequence: TGTGCCAGCAGCTTAGACTCGGACGACGAGCAGTACTTC.